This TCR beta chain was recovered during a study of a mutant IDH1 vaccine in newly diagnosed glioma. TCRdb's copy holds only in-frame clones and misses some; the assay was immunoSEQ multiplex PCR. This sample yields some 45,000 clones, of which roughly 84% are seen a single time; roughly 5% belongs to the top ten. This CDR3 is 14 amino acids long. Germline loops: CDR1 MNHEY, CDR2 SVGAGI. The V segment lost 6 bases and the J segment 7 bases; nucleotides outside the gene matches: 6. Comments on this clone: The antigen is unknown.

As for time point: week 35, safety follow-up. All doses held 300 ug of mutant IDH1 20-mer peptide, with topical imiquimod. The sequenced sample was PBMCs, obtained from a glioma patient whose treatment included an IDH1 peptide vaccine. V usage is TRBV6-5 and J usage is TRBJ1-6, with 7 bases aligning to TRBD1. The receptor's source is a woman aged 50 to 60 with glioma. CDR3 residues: CASSWEGGNSPLHF. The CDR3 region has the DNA TGTGCCAGCAGCTGGGAAGGGGGCAATTCACCCCTCCACTTT.